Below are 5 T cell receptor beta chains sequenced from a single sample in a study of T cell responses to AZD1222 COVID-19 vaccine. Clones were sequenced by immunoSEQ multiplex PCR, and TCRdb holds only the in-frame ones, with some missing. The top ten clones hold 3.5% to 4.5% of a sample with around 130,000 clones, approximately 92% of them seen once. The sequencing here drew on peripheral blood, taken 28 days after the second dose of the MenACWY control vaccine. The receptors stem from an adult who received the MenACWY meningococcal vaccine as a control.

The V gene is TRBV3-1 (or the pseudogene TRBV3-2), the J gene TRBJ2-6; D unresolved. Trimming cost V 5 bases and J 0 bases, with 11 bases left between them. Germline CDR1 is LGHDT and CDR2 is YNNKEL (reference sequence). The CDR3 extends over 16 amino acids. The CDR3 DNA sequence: TGTGCCAGCAGCTTACGACTCAGCTCTGGGGCCAACGTCCTGACTTTC. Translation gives CASSLRLSSGANVLTF.

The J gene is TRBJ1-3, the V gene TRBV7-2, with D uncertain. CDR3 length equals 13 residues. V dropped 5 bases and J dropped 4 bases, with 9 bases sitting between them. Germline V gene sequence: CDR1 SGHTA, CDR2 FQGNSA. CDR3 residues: CASSAEQGNTIYF. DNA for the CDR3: TGTGCCAGCAGCGCAGAGCAGGGAAACACCATATATTTT.

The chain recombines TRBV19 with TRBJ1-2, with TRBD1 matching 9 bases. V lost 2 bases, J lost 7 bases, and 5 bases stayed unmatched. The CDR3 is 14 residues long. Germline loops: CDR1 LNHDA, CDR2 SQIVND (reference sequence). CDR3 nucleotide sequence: TGTGCCAGTAGTATAACAGGGGGCGATGGTGGCTACACCTTC. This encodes CASSITGGDGGYTF.

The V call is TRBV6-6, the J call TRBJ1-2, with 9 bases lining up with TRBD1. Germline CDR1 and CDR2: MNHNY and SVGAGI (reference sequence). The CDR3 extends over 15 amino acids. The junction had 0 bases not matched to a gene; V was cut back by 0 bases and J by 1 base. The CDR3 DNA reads TGTGCCAGCAGTTACTCGACAGGGGGTAACTATGGCTACACCTTC. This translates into CASSYSTGGNYGYTF.

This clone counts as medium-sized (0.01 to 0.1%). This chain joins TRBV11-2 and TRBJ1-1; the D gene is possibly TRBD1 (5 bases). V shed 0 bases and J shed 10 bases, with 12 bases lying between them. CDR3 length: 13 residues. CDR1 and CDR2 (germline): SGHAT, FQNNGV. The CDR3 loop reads CASSLEWGEGAFF. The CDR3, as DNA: TGTGCCAGCAGCTTAGAGTGGGGGGAGGGAGCTTTCTTT.